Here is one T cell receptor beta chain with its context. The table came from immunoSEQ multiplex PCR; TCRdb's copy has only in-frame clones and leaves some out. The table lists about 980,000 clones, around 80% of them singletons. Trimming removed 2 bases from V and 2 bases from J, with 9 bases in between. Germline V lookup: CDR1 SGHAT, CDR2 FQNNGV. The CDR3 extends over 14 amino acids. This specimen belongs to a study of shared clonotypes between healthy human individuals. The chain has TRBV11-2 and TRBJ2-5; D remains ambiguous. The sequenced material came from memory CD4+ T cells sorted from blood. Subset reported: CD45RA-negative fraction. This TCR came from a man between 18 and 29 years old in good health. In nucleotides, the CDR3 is TGTGCCAGCAGCTTAATGGCCGGGCAAGAGACCCAGTACTTC. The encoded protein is CASSLMAGQETQYF.